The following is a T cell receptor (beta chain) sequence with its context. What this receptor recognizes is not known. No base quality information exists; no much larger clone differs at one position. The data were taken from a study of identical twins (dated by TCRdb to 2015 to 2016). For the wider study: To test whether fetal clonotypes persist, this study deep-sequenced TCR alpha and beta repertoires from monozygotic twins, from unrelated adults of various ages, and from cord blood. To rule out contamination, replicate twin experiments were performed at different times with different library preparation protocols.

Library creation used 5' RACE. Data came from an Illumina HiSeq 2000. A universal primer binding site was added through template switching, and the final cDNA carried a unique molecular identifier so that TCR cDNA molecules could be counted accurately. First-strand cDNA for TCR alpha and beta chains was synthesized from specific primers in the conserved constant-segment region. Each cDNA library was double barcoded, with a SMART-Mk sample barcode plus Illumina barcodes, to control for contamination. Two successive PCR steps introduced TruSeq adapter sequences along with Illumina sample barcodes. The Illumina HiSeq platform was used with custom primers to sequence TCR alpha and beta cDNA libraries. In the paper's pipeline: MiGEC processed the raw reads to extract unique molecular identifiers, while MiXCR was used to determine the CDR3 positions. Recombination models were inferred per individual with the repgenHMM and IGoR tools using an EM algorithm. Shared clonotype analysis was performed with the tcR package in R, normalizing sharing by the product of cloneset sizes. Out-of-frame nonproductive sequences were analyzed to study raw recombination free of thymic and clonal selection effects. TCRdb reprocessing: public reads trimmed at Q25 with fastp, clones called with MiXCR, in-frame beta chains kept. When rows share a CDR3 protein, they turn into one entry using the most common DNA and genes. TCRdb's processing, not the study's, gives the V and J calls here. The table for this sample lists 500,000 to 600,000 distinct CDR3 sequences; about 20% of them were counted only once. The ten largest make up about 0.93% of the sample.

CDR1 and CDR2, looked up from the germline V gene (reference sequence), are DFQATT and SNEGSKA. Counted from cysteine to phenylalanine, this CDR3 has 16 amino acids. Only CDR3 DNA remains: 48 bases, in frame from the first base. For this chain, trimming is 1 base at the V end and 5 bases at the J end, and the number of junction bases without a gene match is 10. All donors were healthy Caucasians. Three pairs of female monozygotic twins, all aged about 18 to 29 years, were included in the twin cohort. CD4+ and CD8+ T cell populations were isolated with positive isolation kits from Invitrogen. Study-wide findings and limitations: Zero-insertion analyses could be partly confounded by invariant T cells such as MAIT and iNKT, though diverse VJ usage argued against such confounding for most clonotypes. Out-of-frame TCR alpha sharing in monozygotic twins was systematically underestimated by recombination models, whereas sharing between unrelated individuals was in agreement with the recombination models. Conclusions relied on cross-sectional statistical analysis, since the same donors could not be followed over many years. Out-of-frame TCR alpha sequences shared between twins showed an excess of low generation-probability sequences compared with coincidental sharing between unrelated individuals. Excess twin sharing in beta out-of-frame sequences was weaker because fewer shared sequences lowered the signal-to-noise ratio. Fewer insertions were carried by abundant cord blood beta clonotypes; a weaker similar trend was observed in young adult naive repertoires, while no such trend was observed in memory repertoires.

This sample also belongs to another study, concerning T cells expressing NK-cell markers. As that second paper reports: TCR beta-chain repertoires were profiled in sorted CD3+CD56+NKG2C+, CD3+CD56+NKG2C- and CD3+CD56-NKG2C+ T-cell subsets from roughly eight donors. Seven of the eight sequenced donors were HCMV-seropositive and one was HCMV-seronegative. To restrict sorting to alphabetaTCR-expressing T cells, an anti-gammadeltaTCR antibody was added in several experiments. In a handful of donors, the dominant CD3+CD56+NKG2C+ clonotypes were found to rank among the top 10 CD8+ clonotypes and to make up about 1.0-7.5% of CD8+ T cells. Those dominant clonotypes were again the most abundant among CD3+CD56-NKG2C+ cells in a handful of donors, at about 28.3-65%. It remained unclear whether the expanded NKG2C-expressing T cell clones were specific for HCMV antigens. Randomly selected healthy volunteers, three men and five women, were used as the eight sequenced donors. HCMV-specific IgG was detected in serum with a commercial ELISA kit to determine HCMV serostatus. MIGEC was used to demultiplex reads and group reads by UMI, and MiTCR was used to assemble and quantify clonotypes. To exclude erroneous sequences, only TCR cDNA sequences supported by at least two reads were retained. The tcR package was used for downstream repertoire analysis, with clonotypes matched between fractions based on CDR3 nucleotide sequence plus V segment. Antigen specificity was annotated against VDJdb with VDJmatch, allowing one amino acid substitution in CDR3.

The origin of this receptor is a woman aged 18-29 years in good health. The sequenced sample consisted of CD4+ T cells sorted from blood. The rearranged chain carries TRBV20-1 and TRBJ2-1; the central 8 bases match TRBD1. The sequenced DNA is TGCAGTGCTAGAGCGGGGGACAGGTGGAGGAACAATGAGCAGTTCTTC. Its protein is CSARAGDRWRNNEQFF.